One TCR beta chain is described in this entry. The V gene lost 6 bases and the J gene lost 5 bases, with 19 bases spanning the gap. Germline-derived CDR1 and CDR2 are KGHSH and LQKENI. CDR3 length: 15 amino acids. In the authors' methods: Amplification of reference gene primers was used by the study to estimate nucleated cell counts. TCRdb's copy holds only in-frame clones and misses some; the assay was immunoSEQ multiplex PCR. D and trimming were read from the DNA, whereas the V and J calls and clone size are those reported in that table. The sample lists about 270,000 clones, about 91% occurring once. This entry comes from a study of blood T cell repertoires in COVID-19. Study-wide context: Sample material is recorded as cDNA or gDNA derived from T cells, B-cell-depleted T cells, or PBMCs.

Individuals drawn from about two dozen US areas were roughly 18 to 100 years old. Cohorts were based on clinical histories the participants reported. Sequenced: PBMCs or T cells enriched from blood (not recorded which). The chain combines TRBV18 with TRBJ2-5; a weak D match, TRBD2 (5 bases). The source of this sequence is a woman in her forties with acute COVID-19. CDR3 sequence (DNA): TGTGCCAGCTCTCCAGGACGCGGGCTTGGCGAGACCCAGTACTTC. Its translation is CASSPGRGLGETQYF.